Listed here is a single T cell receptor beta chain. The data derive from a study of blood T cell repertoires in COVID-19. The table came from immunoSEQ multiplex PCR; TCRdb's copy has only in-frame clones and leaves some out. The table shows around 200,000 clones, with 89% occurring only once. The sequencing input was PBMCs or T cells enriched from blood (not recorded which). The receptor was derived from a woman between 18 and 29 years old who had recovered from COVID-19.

This chain's CDR3 is CASSFSGRAFYEQYF. CDR3 nucleotides: TGTGCCAGCAGTTTTAGCGGGAGGGCCTTTTACGAGCAGTACTTC. V is TRBV6-2 or TRBV6-3 and J is TRBJ2-7; 11 nucleotides match TRBD2. This CDR3 spans 15 amino acids. Germline lookup yields CDR1 MNHEY and CDR2 SVGEGT. With 4 bases clipped from V and 4 bases from J, the junction kept 6 bases outside the gene matches.